One sample yielded the 28 T cell receptor beta chains listed below, sequenced in a study of T-cell memory formation after mild COVID-19. Each CDR3 protein gets one entry after TCRdb re-called the 5' RACE reads with MiXCR. The table lists under 600,000 distinct CDR3 sequences, about 22% of them singletons. The specimen sequenced was PBMCs or a T cell subset sorted from them (not recorded which). The source is an adult woman who had mild COVID-19 (a few samples of this study predate the infection). Cell type and time point are not known.

This clonotype turned up a few times. This chain connects TRBV18 to TRBJ2-3, with D perhaps matching TRBD2 (6 bases). CDR3 length: 14 residues. Germline CDR1 KGHSH, CDR2 LQKENI. The ends were cut back, 0 bases at V and 8 bases at J, with 12 bases in the middle. CDR3 DNA: TGTGCCAGCTCACCACCTGCGATTAGCGGTACGCAGTATTTT. Translation gives CASSPPAISGTQYF.

The chain is built from TRBV7-6 and TRBJ2-1, with 9 bases fitting TRBD2. V lost 4 bases to trimming and J lost 3 bases; unmatched junction nucleotides: 4. The CDR3 is 15 residues long. The germline V gene encodes CDR1 SGHVS and CDR2 FNYEAQ. CDR3 nucleotide sequence: TGTGCCAGCAGCTCAGTAGCGGGGGACTACAATGAGCAGTTCTTC. Translated: CASSSVAGDYNEQFF.

The chain joins TRBV29-1 to TRBJ1-5; 9 bases align to TRBD1. The CDR3 has 13 amino acids. With 7 bases clipped from V and 6 bases from J, the junction kept 7 bases outside the gene matches. The germline CDR1 and CDR2 sequences are SQVTM and ANQGSEA. The CDR3 DNA is TGCAGCGCCAGGGACAGGGAAAGTCAGCCCCAGCATTTT. It specifies CSARDRESQPQHF.

The gene calls are TRBV3-1 and TRBJ1-6; D might be TRBD1 (6 bases). Looked up from germline, CDR1 is LGHDT and CDR2 is YNNKEL (reference sequence). V lost 7 bases to trimming and J lost 7 bases, with 11 bases between them. The CDR3 is 13 residues long. Here the CDR3 reads CASKGGLNSPLHF. Here the CDR3 DNA reads TGTGCCAGCAAGGGGGGATTAAATTCACCCCTCCACTTT. The full variable domain, its missing parts supplied by reference TRBV3-1 and TRBJ1-6, is DTAVSQTPKYLVTQMGNDKSIKCEQNLGHDTMYWYKQDSKKFLKIMFSYNNKELIINETVPNRFSPKSPDKAHLNLHINSLELGDSAVYFCASKGGLNSPLHFGNGTRLTVT.

This clonotype appeared many times. V gene TRBV20-1 combines with J gene TRBJ2-1, with D unclear. Germline assignment: CDR1 DFQATT and CDR2 SNEGSKA (reference sequence). The CDR3 sequence is 16 residues long. V gave up 0 bases and J gave up 8 bases, with 20 bases separating them. CDR3 sequence (DNA): TGCAGTGCTAGAGACCGCATTGGCCCCCGATCGGATGAGCAGTTCTTC. This translates into CSARDRIGPRSDEQFF.

This clonotype has at least ten counts. The J gene is TRBJ1-1, the V gene TRBV24-1; D gene uncertain. Germline values: CDR1 KGHDR, CDR2 SFDVKD. There are 14 residues in the CDR3. Trimming removed 6 bases from V and 3 bases from J, with 13 bases in between. This CDR3 reads CATSSGGPYTEAFF. As DNA, the CDR3 is TGTGCCACCAGTTCAGGAGGGCCTTACACTGAAGCTTTCTTT.

The chain employs TRBV4-2 and TRBJ1-2; perhaps TRBD1 as D (6 bases). Deletions cut 4 bases from V and 0 bases from J, with 15 bases between. The CDR3 spans 16 residues. Germline CDR1 and CDR2: LGHNA and YNFKEQ. In nucleotides, the CDR3 is TGTGCCAGCAGCCCCCTCGACAGGCCAGCTAACTATGGCTACACCTTC. Amino acids: CASSPLDRPANYGYTF.

The chain links TRBV6-1 to TRBJ2-2, with 9 bases that match TRBD1. Unmatched junction bases numbered 12, after V lost 5 bases and J lost 5 bases. The CDR3 is 17 amino acids. Per germline, CDR1 MNHNS and CDR2 SASEGT. In nucleotides, the CDR3 is TGTGCCAGCAGTCCTCTTCCTGTGGGGACAGGGACCGGGGAGCTGTTTTTT. Translating gives CASSPLPVGTGTGELFF.

The gene calls are TRBV4-1 and TRBJ2-4; 9 positions match TRBD2. V lost 1 base, J lost 5 bases, and 12 bases stayed unmatched. This CDR3 comprises 18 residues. CDR1 is MGHRA and CDR2 is YSYEKL in the germline V gene. In nucleotides, the CDR3 is TGCGCCAGCAGCCAAGTTTTATTCGGCGGGAGGGCCGAAAACATTCAGTACTTC. It encodes CASSQVLFGGRAENIQYF.

This clonotype was detected only a few times. V gene TRBV20-1 combines with J gene TRBJ2-1; TRBD1 aligns across 7 bases. Looked up from germline, CDR1 is DFQATT and CDR2 is SNEGSKA (reference sequence). This CDR3 region has 14 residues. After removal of 6 bases from V and 0 bases from J, the junction contained 5 bases not matched to a gene. The CDR3 region is CSALRGLSYNEQFF. CDR3 sequence (DNA): TGCAGTGCCTTAAGGGGGCTCTCCTACAATGAGCAGTTCTTC.

The V call is TRBV9, the J call TRBJ1-2, with 8 bases aligning to TRBD1. Germline lookup yields CDR1 SGDLS and CDR2 YYNGEE. The CDR3 length is 15 residues. With 4 bases clipped from V and 4 bases from J, the junction kept 9 bases outside the gene matches. The CDR3 nucleotides are TGTGCCAGCAGCCCCCGGACAGGGACCCTCTATGGCTACACCTTC. It codes for CASSPRTGTLYGYTF.

J is TRBJ2-3 and V is TRBV6-1; weak D call: TRBD2 (6 bases). The CDR3 sequence is 15 residues long. V dropped 8 bases and J dropped 0 bases, with 15 bases sitting between them. Per the germline V gene, CDR1 is MNHNS and CDR2 is SASEGT. CDR3 sequence (DNA): TGTGCCAGCCAGAGGCTAGCGTATAGCACAGATACGCAGTATTTT. It is translated as CASQRLAYSTDTQYF.

This clonotype was seen more than once but under ten times. V gene TRBV6-5 combines with J gene TRBJ2-7; 7 nucleotides align to TRBD1. The germline gives CDR1 MNHEY, CDR2 SVGAGI. After removal of 3 bases from V and 3 bases from J, the junction contained 8 bases not matched to a gene. This CDR3 region has 15 residues. The CDR3 region is CASSYRPGDSYEQYF. CDR3 DNA sequence: TGTGCCAGCAGTTATCGCCCAGGGGACAGCTACGAGCAGTACTTC.

The chain is built from TRBV6-1 and TRBJ2-7; the match to TRBD2 covers 9 bases. The CDR3 loop spans 15 amino acids. Germline CDR1 and CDR2: MNHNS and SASEGT. V shed 2 bases, J shed 7 bases, and the junction held 9 bases outside the gene matches. The CDR3 is CASSEFAGGPGEQYF. The DNA of the CDR3 is TGTGCCAGCAGTGAATTTGCGGGAGGGCCTGGTGAGCAGTACTTC.

The J gene is TRBJ2-5, the V gene TRBV2, with D possibly matching TRBD2 (6 bases). There are 15 residues in the CDR3. V lost 4 bases, J lost 5 bases, and 17 bases lay in between. Germline V gene lookup returns CDR1 SNHLY and CDR2 FYNNEI. The CDR3: CASSGQGGPWETQYF. DNA for the CDR3: TGTGCCAGCAGTGGCCAGGGAGGCCCCTGGGAGACCCAGTACTTC.

This clonotype was seen a few times. The chain uses TRBV7-2 and TRBJ2-3; D call uncertain. The germline gives CDR1 SGHTA, CDR2 FQGNSA. This CDR3 contains 15 residues. Between the trimmed V and J ends, which lost 5 bases and 0 bases, there was a span of 12 bases. The CDR3, as DNA: TGTGCCAGCAGCCCCCCATGGTCTAGCACAGATACGCAGTATTTT. It codes for CASSPPWSSTDTQYF.

This clonotype was picked up a small number of times. V gene TRBV5-1 combines with J gene TRBJ2-5, with 9 bases identical to TRBD2. Germline V gene sequence: CDR1 SGHRS, CDR2 YFSETQ. The CDR3 length is 16 residues. With V trimmed by 3 bases and J by 3 bases, 9 bases remained unmatched. CDR3 nucleotides: TGCGCCAGCAGCTCCCCGACTCGGACTAGCGAAGAGACCCAGTACTTC. Translating it yields CASSSPTRTSEETQYF.

A few counts support this clonotype. V usage is TRBV6-1 and J usage is TRBJ2-7, with a weak D call TRBD2 (6 bases). V was cut by 4 bases and J by 5 bases, with 9 bases left in between. CDR1 MNHNS and CDR2 SASEGT come from the germline V gene. CDR3 length: 12 amino acids. The CDR3 sequence: CASSVWGDEQYF. CDR3 coding DNA: TGTGCCAGCAGTGTCTGGGGGGACGAGCAGTACTTC.

This chain connects TRBV20-1 to TRBJ2-2; D may match TRBD1 or TRBD2 (5 bases each). V lost 4 bases and J 4 bases, leaving 7 bases between the germline ends. This CDR3 is 12 amino acids long. In germline, CDR1 is DFQATT, CDR2 SNEGSKA (reference sequence). The CDR3 region has the DNA TGCAGTGCTAAGGGACCCACCGGGGAGCTGTTTTTT. Translated: CSAKGPTGELFF.

The chain uses TRBV7-8 and TRBJ2-7; the D gene is possibly TRBD2 (5 bases). Trimming took 1 base from V and 7 from J, leaving 14 bases between them. Looked up from germline, CDR1 is SGHVS and CDR2 is FQNEAQ. The CDR3 loop spans 14 amino acids. The CDR3 reads CASSLGVEGGEQYF. CDR3 coding DNA: TGTGCCAGCAGCTTAGGTGTCGAGGGTGGAGAGCAGTACTTC.

V usage is TRBV20-1 and J usage is TRBJ2-3, with 10 bases identical to TRBD2. This CDR3 comprises 16 residues. The germline V gene has CDR1 DFQATT and CDR2 SNEGSKA (reference sequence). V lost 6 bases to trimming and J lost 5 bases; unmatched junction nucleotides: 14. Here the CDR3 DNA reads TGCAGTGCCCCGAACTTTAGCGGGGGGCAAGGAGATACGCAGTATTTT. Protein sequence: CSAPNFSGGQGDTQYF.

V gene TRBV14 combines with J gene TRBJ2-7; a weak D match, TRBD2 (6 bases). The germline V gene has CDR1 SGHDN and CDR2 FVKESK. The CDR3 has 13 residues. Trimming left V 4 bases short and J 6 bases short, with 13 bases between. Here the CDR3 reads CASSPRTRGEQYF. The CDR3 DNA sequence: TGTGCCAGCAGCCCTAGGACGCGGGGCGAGCAGTACTTC. Full variable domain (remainder filled in from reference TRBV14 and TRBJ2-7): EAGVTQFPSHSVIEKGQTVTLRCDPISGHDNLYWYRRVMGKEIKFLLHFVKESKQDESGMPNNRFLAERTGGTYSTLKVQPAELEDSGVYFCASSPRTRGEQYFGPGTRLTVT.

The chain joins TRBV5-1 to TRBJ2-1; 9 bases map to TRBD1. The trim removed 4 bases at V and 6 bases at J, leaving 8 bases unmatched. The CDR3 has 15 residues. From germline, CDR1 is SGHRS and CDR2 YFSETQ. The CDR3 coding sequence is TGCGCCAGCAGCCCAACCGGGACAGGGCGCAATGAGCAGTTCTTC. This codes for CASSPTGTGRNEQFF. The entire variable domain, with the rest obtained from reference TRBV5-1 and TRBJ2-1, is as follows: KAGVTQTPRYLIKTRGQQVTLSCSPISGHRSVSWYQQTPGQGLQFLFEYFSETQRNKGNFPGRFSGRQFSNSRSEMNVSTLELGDSALYLCASSPTGTGRNEQFFGPGTRLTVL.

This clonotype was counted only a few times. The chain employs TRBV24-1 and TRBJ2-3, with TRBD1 identical over 8 bases. This CDR3 has 13 amino acids. J gave up 3 bases and V 9 bases, and 4 bases lay outside the gene matches. CDR1 is KGHDR, CDR2 SFDVKD, per germline. CDR3 residues: CATARQGTDTQYF. As DNA, the CDR3 is TGTGCCACCGCCCGACAGGGGACAGATACGCAGTATTTT.

V gene TRBV7-9 combines with J gene TRBJ2-7, with 11 bases aligning to TRBD2. CDR1 is SEHNR and CDR2 is FQNEAQ in the germline V gene (reference sequence). This CDR3 contains 15 residues. Germline trimming cut 5 bases from V and 3 bases from J; bases unmatched to any gene: 6. The CDR3 sequence is CASSPPSGGFYEQYF. In DNA form, the CDR3 reads TGTGCCAGCAGCCCACCTAGCGGGGGGTTCTACGAGCAGTACTTC.

This chain uses TRBV18 with TRBJ2-1; 7 bases are a match to TRBD1. J lost 4 bases, V lost 6 bases, and 6 bases had no gene match. The CDR3 runs to 14 residues. Per the germline V gene, CDR1 is KGHSH and CDR2 is LQKENI. DNA for the CDR3: TGTGCCAGCTCTCCGGAGGACAGGTACAATGAGCAGTTCTTC. The encoded protein is CASSPEDRYNEQFF.

This chain links TRBV5-1 with TRBJ1-6, with unresolved D. Trimming took 0 bases from V and 0 from J, leaving 7 bases between them. The germline CDR1 and CDR2 sequences are SGHRS and YFSETQ. The CDR3 has 16 amino acids. DNA of the CDR3: TGCGCCAGCAGCTTGGACGGAACCTCCTATAATTCACCCCTCCACTTT. Protein sequence: CASSLDGTSYNSPLHF.

J is TRBJ1-1 and V is TRBV24-1; TRBD1 matches 7 bases. This CDR3 is built from 14 residues. V lost 4 bases and J lost 6; bases outside the gene matches: 7. Germline CDR1 reads KGHDR; CDR2 reads SFDVKD. This CDR3 is CATSDGQAAPEAFF. CDR3 nucleotides: TGTGCCACCAGTGACGGACAGGCCGCCCCTGAAGCTTTCTTT.